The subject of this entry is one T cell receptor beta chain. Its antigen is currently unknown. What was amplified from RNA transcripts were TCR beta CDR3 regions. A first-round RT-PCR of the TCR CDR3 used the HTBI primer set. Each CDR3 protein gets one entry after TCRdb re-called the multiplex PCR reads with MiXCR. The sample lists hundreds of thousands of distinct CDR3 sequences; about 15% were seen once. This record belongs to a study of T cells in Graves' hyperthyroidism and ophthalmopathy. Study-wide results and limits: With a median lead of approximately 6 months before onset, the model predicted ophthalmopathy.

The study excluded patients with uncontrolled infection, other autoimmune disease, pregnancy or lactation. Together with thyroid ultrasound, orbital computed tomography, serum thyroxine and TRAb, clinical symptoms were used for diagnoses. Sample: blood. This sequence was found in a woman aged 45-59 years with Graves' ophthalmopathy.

CDR3: CASSQGTAQGKYF. The CDR3 DNA sequence: TGTGCCAGCAGCCAAGGGACAGCGCAGGGGAAGTATTTT. The chain recombines TRBV14 with TRBJ2-3; D may be TRBD1 (6 bases). V lost 1 base to trimming and J lost 13 bases, with 15 bases between them. CDR1 SGHDN and CDR2 FVKESK come from the germline V gene. This CDR3 region has 13 residues.